Listed below are T cell receptor beta chains from one sample, sequenced in a study of early T cells in non-severe SARS-CoV-2 infection. TCRdb redid the calling of the 5' RACE reads with MiXCR, one entry per CDR3 protein. The sample includes 90,000 or so distinct CDR3 sequences, just under 15% of them seen just once. Sequenced input: whole blood. All receptors derive from an adult who was a healthcare worker with PCR-confirmed SARS-CoV-2 infection or an uninfected control (not recorded which). Both conserved end residues are part of each CDR3. Fields, in order: D gene, J gene, V gene, clone size, CDR3 protein, CDR3 DNA. A D gene is named only where the DNA matches it firmly. Size values are once, few and many counts, or a class for expanded clones, and some rows have none.

TRBD2	TRBJ2-2	TRBV2	.	CASSDKRDTGEPFF	TGTGCCAGCAGTGATAAGCGGGATACCGGGGAGCCGTTTTTT
TRBD2	TRBJ2-7	TRBV20-1	.	CSARGAIAGGLAGEGIYEQYF	TGCAGTGCTAGAGGAGCCATTGCCGGGGGACTAGCGGGAGAGGGTATATACGAGCAGTACTTC
.	TRBJ2-6	TRBV20-1	few	CSASPDSGANVLTF	TGCAGTGCTAGTCCGGATTCTGGGGCCAACGTCCTGACTTTC
TRBD2	TRBJ2-5	TRBV28	few	CASSPRLAAQETQYF	TGTGCCAGCAGTCCCCGACTAGCGGCCCAAGAGACCCAGTACTTC
TRBD2	TRBJ2-1	TRBV19	.	CASSPGLAGPLLGPYNEQFF	TGTGCCAGTAGTCCCGGACTAGCGGGACCCTTGCTGGGTCCCTACAATGAGCAGTTCTTC
.	TRBJ2-7	TRBV11-2	few	CASSLDLRGTYEQYF	TGTGCCAGCAGCTTAGATCTGAGGGGAACCTACGAGCAGTACTTC
.	TRBJ2-2	TRBV7-2	.	CASSLVGVPGELFF	TGTGCCAGCAGCTTAGTCGGGGTACCCGGGGAGCTGTTTTTT
.	TRBJ2-7	TRBV13	.	CASSAPSKDYEQYF	TGTGCCAGCAGCGCGCCATCTAAGGACTACGAGCAGTACTTC
.	TRBJ2-1	TRBV29-1	.	CSVLLLSEQFF	TGCAGCGTTCTTCTTTTAAGCGAGCAGTTCTTC
.	TRBJ2-3	TRBV9	.	CASRPPDGRGDTQYF	TGTGCCAGCAGGCCCCCGGATGGACGGGGGGATACGCAGTATTTT
.	TRBJ2-1	TRBV9	.	CASSTTPTSNEQFF	TGTGCCAGCAGCACAACCCCTACTAGCAATGAGCAGTTCTTC
.	TRBJ2-3	TRBV7-2	few	CASSPRVAPTTDTQYF	TGTGCCAGCAGCCCTAGGGTGGCACCAACGACAGATACGCAGTATTTT
.	TRBJ1-1	TRBV11-3	.	CASSNDFGSEAFF	TGTGCCAGCAGCAATGATTTTGGGTCTGAAGCTTTCTTT
.	TRBJ2-3	TRBV20-1	few	CSARFAGLDTQYF	TGCAGTGCTAGGTTCGCGGGGCTCGATACGCAGTATTTT
.	TRBJ2-1	TRBV12-3/TRBV12-4	.	CASSNGRSYNEQFF	TGTGCCAGCAGTAACGGCCGTTCCTACAATGAGCAGTTCTTC
.	TRBJ1-5	TRBV5-1	few	CASSLQGGNQPQHF	TGCGCCAGCAGCTTACAGGGAGGCAATCAGCCCCAGCATTTT
TRBD2	TRBJ2-5	TRBV7-8	.	CASSLGLHRTSGRKETQYF	TGTGCCAGCAGCTTAGGACTTCACAGAACTAGCGGGAGAAAAGAGACCCAGTACTTC
.	TRBJ2-3	TRBV29-1	few	CSVEDRLLSGLVTDTQYF	TGCAGCGTAGAGGACAGGCTCCTCTCGGGACTGGTAACAGATACGCAGTATTTT
.	TRBJ2-2	TRBV4-2	many	CASSLQGEKVGELFF	TGTGCCAGCAGCCTGCAGGGCGAGAAGGTCGGGGAGCTGTTTTTT
TRBD1	TRBJ2-7	TRBV7-6	.	CASSPSPGQGTYEQYF	TGTGCCAGCAGCCCGAGTCCGGGACAGGGGACCTACGAGCAGTACTTC
.	TRBJ1-5	TRBV12-3/TRBV12-4	few	CASRKSNQPQHF	TGTGCCAGCCGGAAGAGCAATCAGCCCCAGCATTTT
.	TRBJ2-1	TRBV28	many	CASRPFGGTYNEQFF	TGTGCCAGCAGGCCCTTTGGGGGTACCTACAATGAGCAGTTCTTC
.	TRBJ2-3	TRBV27	.	CASSSTGFADTQYF	TGTGCCAGCAGTTCTACAGGGTTTGCAGATACGCAGTATTTT
.	TRBJ2-3	TRBV7-8	.	CASSQRMGYTDTQYF	TGTGCCAGCAGCCAGCGGATGGGGTACACAGATACGCAGTATTTT
.	TRBJ2-6	TRBV6-1	once	CASSAGTTFSGANVLTF	TGTGCCAGCAGTGCCGGGACCACCTTCTCTGGGGCCAACGTCCTGACTTTC
TRBD2	TRBJ2-5	TRBV20-1	.	CSAFSGRGQETQYF	TGCAGTGCTTTTAGCGGGAGAGGCCAAGAGACCCAGTACTTC
TRBD1	TRBJ2-1	TRBV7-9	few	CASSSDRAYNEQFF	TGTGCCAGCAGCTCGGACAGGGCCTACAATGAGCAGTTCTTC
.	TRBJ2-1	TRBV12-3/TRBV12-4	many	CASSFGSSQIVQFF	TGTGCCAGCAGTTTTGGATCTTCGCAGATTGTGCAGTTCTTC
.	TRBJ2-5	TRBV28	many	CASSPFRYEETQYF	TGTGCCAGCAGTCCCTTTCGGTATGAAGAGACCCAGTACTTC
.	TRBJ1-1	TRBV28	.	CASSLPLNADTEAFF	TGTGCCAGCAGTTTACCGTTGAATGCGGACACTGAAGCTTTCTTT
TRBD1	TRBJ1-1	TRBV4-1	many	CASSLRQGSTMNTEAFF	TGCGCCAGCAGCCTTAGACAGGGGTCGACCATGAACACTGAAGCTTTCTTT
.	TRBJ2-7	TRBV11-2	few	CASSHRLGFYEQYF	TGTGCCAGCAGCCATAGACTGGGGTTCTACGAGCAGTACTTC
.	TRBJ1-1	TRBV4-1	.	CASSQGVEAFF	TGCGCCAGCAGCCAGGGAGTTGAAGCTTTCTTT
TRBD1	TRBJ1-2	TRBV7-2	few	CASSLDWTGPKGYTF	TGTGCCAGCAGCTTAGATTGGACAGGTCCAAAGGGCTACACCTTC
.	TRBJ2-2	TRBV2	.	CASGGQMNTGELFF	TGTGCCAGCGGCGGACAGATGAACACCGGGGAGCTGTTTTTT
.	TRBJ2-5	TRBV2	few	CASSEVEETQYF	TGTGCCAGCAGTGAGGTAGAAGAGACCCAGTACTTC
.	TRBJ2-7	TRBV11-2	many	CASSITYEQYF	TGTGCCAGCAGCATAACCTACGAGCAGTACTTC
TRBD1	TRBJ1-6	TRBV28	few	CASTGQHNSPLHF	TGTGCCAGCACGGGACAGCATAATTCACCCCTCCACTTT
.	TRBJ2-3	TRBV28	many	CASSFGRITDTQYF	TGTGCCAGCAGTTTCGGGCGGATCACAGATACGCAGTATTTT
TRBD1	TRBJ2-7	TRBV20-1	.	CSATGTVSEQYF	TGCAGTGCTACCGGGACAGTTTCCGAGCAGTACTTC
.	TRBJ1-1	TRBV11-2	few	CASSLALTEAFF	TGTGCCAGCAGCTTAGCGCTAACTGAAGCTTTCTTT
.	TRBJ2-5	TRBV11-1	few	CASSSGPYQETQYF	TGTGCCAGCAGCTCCGGGCCGTACCAAGAGACCCAGTACTTC
.	TRBJ2-7	TRBV4-1	.	CASSQDLSLSSYEQYF	TGCGCCAGCAGCCAAGATTTAAGCTTGAGCTCCTACGAGCAGTACTTC
.	TRBJ2-3	TRBV10-2	many	CACLRGVSDTQYF	TGCGCCTGCCTAAGAGGAGTGTCAGATACGCAGTATTTT
.	TRBJ2-1	TRBV10-3	few	CAISEDGSSYNEQFF	TGTGCCATCAGTGAGGACGGGAGCTCCTACAATGAGCAGTTCTTC
.	TRBJ2-7	TRBV28	.	CASATGTTYEQYF	TGTGCCAGCGCAACCGGGACAACGTACGAGCAGTACTTC
TRBD1	TRBJ1-4	TRBV28	many	CASSPGQGREKLFF	TGTGCCAGCAGTCCCGGACAGGGCCGCGAAAAACTGTTTTTT
.	TRBJ1-3	TRBV9	few	CASTGGLSGNTIYF	TGTGCCAGCACCGGGGGACTTTCTGGAAACACCATATATTTT